What follows are 17 T cell receptor beta chains derived from one specimen sequenced in a study of blood T cells in healthy people across ages. Through a sample-barcoded 5' primer and a J-beta primer mix, a second PCR was run for roughly 7 to 12 cycles. TCRdb redid the calling of the 5' RACE reads with MiXCR, one entry per CDR3 protein. The top ten hold over 7% of the sample, which has 1.5 million to 2 million distinct CDR3 sequences, roughly 30% seen once. Sequenced input: blood. Every receptor here comes from a woman aged 25-40 years in good health.

This clonotype has only a few counts. The chain recombines TRBV15 with TRBJ2-5, with D uncertain. The V and J ends lost 0 bases and 2 bases respectively, with 7 bases between them. CDR1 is LNHNV and CDR2 is YYDKDF in the germline V gene (reference sequence). The CDR3 has 14 residues. CDR3 in DNA: TGTGCCACCAGCAGAGATCACAGACAAGAGACCCAGTACTTC. Its protein is CATSRDHRQETQYF.

The chain employs TRBV20-1 and TRBJ2-5; unclear D gene. This CDR3 comprises 15 residues. From germline, CDR1 is DFQATT and CDR2 SNEGSKA (reference sequence). V lost 5 bases and J 5 bases, leaving 21 bases between the germline ends. The CDR3 DNA is TGCAGTGCTCCCATCCGCATAACCGGCCAGGAGACCCAGTACTTC. Translated, it gives CSAPIRITGQETQYF.

The sample holds many counts of this clonotype. The V call is TRBV5-1, the J call TRBJ2-7; TRBD1 matches 7 bases. V shed 0 bases and J 4 bases; nucleotides not matched to a gene: 4. Germline V lookup: CDR1 SGHRS, CDR2 YFSETQ. The CDR3 spans 14 residues. The CDR3, as DNA: TGCGCCAGCAGCTTGGAGGGGGCCCAATACGAGCAGTACTTC. Protein: CASSLEGAQYEQYF.

CDR3 DNA sequence: TGTGCCAGCAGTGAGAGTCTCAGCACAGATACGCAGTATTTT. Its protein is CASSESLSTDTQYF. V is TRBV2 and J is TRBJ2-3; D remains ambiguous. Germline lookup yields CDR1 SNHLY and CDR2 FYNNEI. Trimming removed 3 bases at V and 0 bases at J, with 7 bases between. The CDR3 contains 14 residues.

This sequence joins TRBV27 and TRBJ2-7; D is uncertain. Germline V gene sequence: CDR1 MNHEY, CDR2 SMNVEV (reference sequence). The CDR3 totals 13 residues. Trimming took 8 bases from V and 2 from J, leaving 13 bases between them. CDR3 in amino acids: CASAESPTYEQYF. DNA for the CDR3: TGTGCCAGCGCCGAGTCCCCAACCTACGAGCAGTACTTC.

This clonotype was observed a handful of times. The chain joins TRBV29-1 to TRBJ2-1; 13 positions match TRBD2. The germline CDR1 and CDR2 sequences are SQVTM and ANQGSEA. The V gene end was trimmed by 4 bases and the J gene end by 3 bases; junction bases not matched to a gene: 12. CDR3 length: 18 amino acids. CDR3 sequence (DNA): TGCAGCGTTGGCGAAGGACTAGCGGGAGTAGCTGTCTACAATGAGCAGTTCTTC. Translation gives CSVGEGLAGVAVYNEQFF.

Only a few counts were recorded for this clonotype. The rearrangement links TRBV19 to TRBJ2-1; D is ambiguous. The CDR3 contains 15 residues. Germline CDR1 LNHDA, CDR2 SQIVND (reference sequence). Trimming left V 6 bases short and J 0 bases short, with 12 bases between. CDR3 region: CASSPVRSSYNEQFF. CDR3 bases: TGTGCCAGTAGCCCCGTGCGGTCCTCCTACAATGAGCAGTTCTTC. The whole variable domain, filled in from reference TRBV19 and TRBJ2-1, reads DGGITQSPKYLFRKEGQNVTLSCEQNLNHDAMYWYRQDPGQGLRLIYYSQIVNDFQKGDIAEGYSVSREKKESFPLTVTSAQKNPTAFYLCASSPVRSSYNEQFFGPGTRLTVL.

The chain combines TRBV20-1 with TRBJ2-5; maybe TRBD2 (7 bases). Germline values: CDR1 DFQATT, CDR2 SNEGSKA (reference sequence). The length of the CDR3 is 13 residues. V was cut by 6 bases and J by 5 bases, with 16 bases left in between. DNA of the CDR3: TGCAGTGCCCGACAAGAGGGGGGGGAGACCCAGTACTTC. It codes for CSARQEGGETQYF.

On this clonotype: A read error may be the cause here, since a much bigger clone is one base away. The chain couples TRBV28 to TRBJ2-7; TRBD1 is a possible D gene (6 bases). Germline V CDR1 and CDR2: MDHEN, SYDVKM. The CDR3 contains 14 residues. The DNA for the CDR3 is TGTGCCGGCAGCGTACAGGGTTTCTCCTACGAGCAGTACTTC. This encodes CAGSVQGFSYEQYF.

This clonotype was seen ten or more times. The chain has TRBV5-1 and TRBJ1-2, with TRBD1 as a possible D gene (6 bases). CDR3 length equals 15 residues. Trimming stripped 1 base from V and 5 bases from J, with 15 bases between. Germline V gene data show CDR1 as SGHRS and CDR2 as YFSETQ. The CDR3 protein is CASSLTLRDTYGYTF. The CDR3 bases are TGCGCCAGCAGCTTGACCCTCCGGGACACTTATGGCTACACCTTC.

J is TRBJ1-4 and V is TRBV5-1, with a possible D match to TRBD1 (5 bases). This CDR3 has 14 residues. CDR1 and CDR2 from the germline V gene are SGHRS and YFSETQ. V was shortened by 4 bases and J by 6 bases, with 13 bases between the two germline ends. CDR3 protein: CASSIRGPYEKLFF. DNA of the CDR3: TGCGCCAGCAGCATCCGGGGACCCTATGAAAAACTGTTTTTT.

V usage is TRBV12-3 or TRBV12-4 and J usage is TRBJ2-5; a weak D match, TRBD1 (6 bases). V shed 1 base and J shed 1 base, with 10 bases lying between them. CDR3 size: 15 residues. The CDR3 nucleotides read TGTGCCAGCAGTTTAGAAGGACAGACCCAAGAGACCCAGTACTTC. Its protein product is CASSLEGQTQETQYF.

This clonotype was seen just once. DNA for the CDR3: TGTGCCAGCAGCTTAACGGGACGGGCGAACAATGAGCAGTTCTTC. Residues: CASSLTGRANNEQFF. V and J are TRBV7-8 and TRBJ2-1; either TRBD1 or TRBD2 may fit D (5 bases each). Germline V gives CDR1 SGHVS, CDR2 FQNEAQ. The V and J ends lost 2 bases and 5 bases respectively, with 13 bases between them. The CDR3 totals 15 residues. Looking up the rest from reference TRBV7-8 and TRBJ2-1 gives the full variable domain: GAGVSQSPRYKVAKRGQDVALRCDPISGHVSLFWYQQALGQGPEFLTYFQNEAQLDKSGLPSDRFFAERPEGSVSTLKIQRTQQEDSAVYLCASSLTGRANNEQFFGPGTRLTVL.

As regards this clonotype: One end of the junction varies from germline; a read error may be responsible. This sequence joins TRBV29-1 and TRBJ1-2; no firm D call. Germline V gene sequence: CDR1 SQVTM, CDR2 ANQGSEA. CDR3 length: 14 amino acids. CDR3: CGVEGGPRGRGYTF. The CDR3 DNA is TGCGGCGTTGAAGGCGGACCTAGAGGACGTGGCTACACCTTC.

CDR3 sequence: CSAKVAGGRQPQHF. Written as DNA, the CDR3 is TGCAGTGCAAAGGTGGCAGGGGGGCGTCAGCCCCAGCATTTT. The chain couples TRBV20-1 to TRBJ1-5, with 7 positions matching TRBD1. J was trimmed by 6 bases and V by 6 bases; bases with no gene match: 11. The CDR3 contains 14 residues. The V gene's germline CDR1 is DFQATT and CDR2 SNEGSKA (reference sequence).

Comments on this clonotype: A much larger clone is a single base away; this may be a read error. V and J are TRBV2 and TRBJ2-4; D is uncertain. The V gene's germline CDR1 is SNHLY and CDR2 FYNNEI. Trimming shortened V by 5 bases and J by 3 bases, and 11 bases separated the two germline ends. The length of the CDR3 is 14 residues. CDR3 coding DNA: TGTGCCAGCAGTCCAGACATATGCAAAAACATTCAGTACTTC. Protein product: CASSPDICKNIQYF.

The rearrangement uses TRBV5-5 and TRBJ1-2; D not certain. The CDR3 has 16 residues. The V gene lost 4 bases and the J gene lost 8 bases, with 24 bases spanning the gap. From germline, CDR1 is SGHKS and CDR2 YYEKEE (reference sequence). The DNA for the CDR3 is TGTGCCAGCAGCCAAAGCCCCGTGGCAGAAGTTGGAGGCTACACCTTC. Translating it yields CASSQSPVAEVGGYTF.